This TCR beta chain was profiled in a study of blood T cell repertoires in COVID-19. The assay was immunoSEQ multiplex PCR, and TCRdb's table has in-frame clones only and misses some. This table holds over 200,000 clones, around 75% found once. This CDR3 has 14 residues. The ends were cut back, 4 bases at V and 0 bases at J, with 11 bases in the middle. In germline, CDR1 is SGHRS, CDR2 YFSETQ. The sequence was obtained from a human donor in a cohort sampled during active COVID-19. The gene calls are TRBV5-1 and TRBJ2-7; D gene ambiguous. The sequenced sample consisted of peripheral blood. The DNA for the CDR3 is TGCGCCAGCAGCCCTGGCCCTCTCTCCTACGAGCAGTACTTC. It yields the protein CASSPGPLSYEQYF.